The rows below give T cell receptor beta chains drawn from one sample of a study of shared clonotypes between healthy human individuals. Sequencing was performed with immunoSEQ multiplex PCR; in TCRdb, only in-frame clones are kept and a portion is missing. This repertoire shows some 2.1 million clones, around 93% found once; its top ten account for around 1.7%. Sequenced material: naive CD8+ T cells from PBMCs. Receptors originate from a man in his late teens or twenties in good health. Some clones in this sample may be carry-over from other donors' samples. Each CDR3 is given with its conserved first and last residue. A D gene is named only where the DNA matches it firmly. Clone sizes are given selectively: once, few, many, or a class where the clone is expanded.

TRBJ2-7 . . TRBV9 TGTGCCAGCAGCGTAGGGGGGGCCCCCTACGAGCAGTACTTC CASSVGGAPYEQYF
TRBJ2-1 . . TRBV29-1 TGCAGCGTTCCCAGGGAGATGGCCTACAATGAGCAGTTCTTC CSVPREMAYNEQFF
TRBJ2-1 . TRBD2 TRBV5-4 TGTGCCAGCAGCGCGAAACTAGCGGGAGGGTACGATGAGCAGTTCTTC CASSAKLAGGYDEQFF
TRBJ2-5 . TRBD2 TRBV13 TGTGCCAGCAGCCCCGGACTAGCGGGAGTTCACCAAGAGACCCAGTACTTC CASSPGLAGVHQETQYF
TRBJ2-7 . . TRBV27 TGTGCCAGCAGTTTCACAGGGTCCTACGAGCAGTACTTC CASSFTGSYEQYF
TRBJ2-3 . . TRBV14 TGTGCCAGCAGCCAGGGATTAGGTACGCAGTATTTT CASSQGLGTQYF
TRBJ2-7 . . TRBV28 TGTGCCAGCAGTCCGCGGGGTTACGAGCAGTACTTC CASSPRGYEQYF
TRBJ1-5 . . TRBV2 TGTGCCAGCAGTGAACATTCTTCGGACAGTCGAAGTCAGCCCCAGCATTTT CASSEHSSDSRSQPQHF
TRBJ2-3 . TRBD1 TRBV9 TGTGCCAGCAGCCTGGACAGGGGGCTGAGAGATACGCAGTATTTT CASSLDRGLRDTQYF
TRBJ1-2 . TRBD1 TRBV7-8 TGTGCCAGCAGGGCCCATTCCGGGACAGGGGGTCATTATGGCTACACCTTC CASRAHSGTGGHYGYTF
TRBJ1-4 . TRBD1 TRBV13 TGTGCCAGCAGCTTGGGGACAGACCCATATAATGAAAAACTGTTTTTT CASSLGTDPYNEKLFF
TRBJ1-5 . . TRBV30 TGTGCCTGGAGTGCGGCAGAAAATCAGCCCCAGCATTTT CAWSAAENQPQHF
TRBJ2-7 . . TRBV7-8 TGTGCCAGCAGCTTTGTAAGGGCGGGACCTACCTACGAGCAGTACTTC CASSFVRAGPTYEQYF
TRBJ1-3 . . TRBV27 TGTGCCAGCAGTCCCCGCGGGGGGGCAAACACCATATATTTT CASSPRGGANTIYF
TRBJ2-1 . TRBD2 TRBV4-1 TGCGCCAGCAGCCCACCTGGGGAGGGCGATGAGCAGTTCTTC CASSPPGEGDEQFF
TRBJ2-4 . . TRBV7-2 TGTGCCAGCAGCTTAGCGCGGTTGGGGCAGGACCATCAGTACTTC CASSLARLGQDHQYF
TRBJ1-2 . . TRBV9 TGTGCCAGCAGCGTAGATTGGGAGGGCGTCTATGGCTACACCTTC CASSVDWEGVYGYTF
TRBJ1-5 . . TRBV29-1 TGCAGCGTTGAAGTGGCAGGGGCGAATCAGCCCCAGCATTTT CSVEVAGANQPQHF
TRBJ2-1 . TRBD1 TRBV11-2 TGTGCCAGCAGCTTATTCGGGACAGGGGTCAATGAGCAGTTCTTC CASSLFGTGVNEQFF
TRBJ1-2 . TRBD1 TRBV7-6 TGTGCCAGCAGCTTAGCAGGACAGGTTTCGGGGTATGGCTACACCTTC CASSLAGQVSGYGYTF
TRBJ1-1 . . TRBV7-9 TGTGCCAGCAGGGTAGTATCCACTGAAGCTTTCTTT CASRVVSTEAFF
TRBJ2-2 . TRBD2 TRBV11-2 TGTGCCAGCAGCTTATCACTAGCGGGGGAGAACACCGGGGAGCTGTTTTTT CASSLSLAGENTGELFF
TRBJ1-1 . . TRBV9 TGTGCCAGCAGCCCGCTGGGGGTTATGAACACTGAAGCTTTCTTT CASSPLGVMNTEAFF
TRBJ2-7 . TRBD2 TRBV27 TGTGCCAGCAGTTATGCGGGAGGGATAATCTACGAGCAGTACTTC CASSYAGGIIYEQYF
TRBJ2-7 . TRBD1 TRBV7-8 TGTGCCAGCAGGGAGGACAGGGCCAACTCCTACGAGCAGTACTTC CASREDRANSYEQYF
TRBJ2-3 . TRBD2 TRBV5-1 TGCGCCAGCAGCTTTAGTCTAGCGGCTCGCACAGATACGCAGTATTTT CASSFSLAARTDTQYF
TRBJ2-2 once . TRBV27 TGTGCCAGCAGTTTCTTCGCGCGCGCCGGGGAGCTGTTTTTT CASSFFARAGELFF
TRBJ2-7 . . TRBV27 TGTGCCAGCAGTTTAGGGGCCTACTCCTACGAGCAGTACTTC CASSLGAYSYEQYF
TRBJ2-7 . . TRBV27 TGTGCCAGCAGTTTACAATGGACAAACTACGAGCAGTACTTC CASSLQWTNYEQYF
TRBJ2-7 . . TRBV5-6 TGTGCCAGCAGCTCCGCAAGCTACGAGCAGTACTTC CASSSASYEQYF
TRBJ2-3 . . TRBV10-3 TGTGCCATCAGGGAAGGGTCCTTTAGCACAGATACGCAGTATTTT CAIREGSFSTDTQYF
TRBJ1-1 few TRBD1 TRBV29-1 TGCAGCGTTGAACTAGGGACAGGCCTGGCTTTCTTT CSVELGTGLAFF
TRBJ2-5 . TRBD1 TRBV7-9 TGTGCCAGCAGCACATACAGGGGGCCACAAGAGACCCAGTACTTC CASSTYRGPQETQYF
TRBJ2-7 . TRBD1 TRBV9 TGTGCCAGCAGCGTTTCGGGGACAGGGGCCCTCGAGCAGTACTTC CASSVSGTGALEQYF
TRBJ2-7 . . TRBV10-2 TGCGCCACAGCTGACTACGAGCAGTACTTC CATADYEQYF
TRBJ1-5 . . TRBV18 TGTGCCAGCTCACCAGGGACTGAAGCTAGGCCCCAGCATTTT CASSPGTEARPQHF
TRBJ2-1 . TRBD2 TRBV5-6 TGTGCCAGCAGCTTAGGACTAGCGGGCAATGAGCAGTTCTTC CASSLGLAGNEQFF
TRBJ2-7 . TRBD2 TRBV4-3 TGCGCCAGCAGCCAAGGGGTTGGGACTAGTGACGAGCAGTACTTC CASSQGVGTSDEQYF
TRBJ2-2 . . TRBV13 TGTGCCAGCAGCCCACGGGACGGATCGAACACCGGGGAGCTGTTTTTT CASSPRDGSNTGELFF
TRBJ1-5 . TRBD1 TRBV4-1 TGCGCCAGCAGTCTAACAGGGGGCGCGGGCTATAGCAATCAGCCCCAGCATTTT CASSLTGGAGYSNQPQHF
TRBJ2-1 . . TRBV5-5 TGTGCCAGCAGCTTGGCGTGGGGACTTCGGGCTAGCAACTACAATGAGCAGTTCTTC CASSLAWGLRASNYNEQFF
TRBJ2-1 . TRBD2 TRBV11-2 TGTGCCAGCAGCTTAGCTATAGCGGGAGTTTACAATGAGCAGTTCTTC CASSLAIAGVYNEQFF
TRBJ2-7 . . TRBV7-2 TGTGCCAGCAGCTTAGCCCCCGGGCAGACCAGCTCCTACGAGCAGTACTTC CASSLAPGQTSSYEQYF
TRBJ2-7 . TRBD2 TRBV4-2 TGTGCCAGCAGCCCCCGGGGGGGTTCCTACGAGCAGTACTTC CASSPRGGSYEQYF
TRBJ2-1 . . TRBV27 TGTGCCAGCAGTGTACACTATATGGATGAGCAGTTCTTC CASSVHYMDEQFF
TRBJ1-1 once . TRBV27 TGTGCCAGCAGTTTACAGACAGGGAACACTGAAGCTTTCTTT CASSLQTGNTEAFF
TRBJ2-7 . . TRBV5-1 TGCGCCAGCAGAAAAACCGCGCGGCTCTCCTACGAGCAGTACTTC CASRKTARLSYEQYF
TRBJ2-3 . . TRBV4-1 TGCGCCAGCAGCCAATCCGGATCTCCCACAGATACGCAGTATTTT CASSQSGSPTDTQYF